This TCR beta chain was captured by sequencing in a study of OX40 agonist ivuxolimab in advanced cancers. Across the study: Hepatocellular carcinoma, melanoma, renal cell or head and neck cancer affected the dose-escalation patients. Study conclusions and caveats: CD4+ and CD8+ T cells in blood underwent clonal expansion by week 6 at 0.1 to 3.0 mg/kg.

Germline V gene data show CDR1 as MNHEY and CDR2 as SMNVEV (reference sequence). Trimming cost V 6 bases and J 4 bases; bases outside gene matches: 0. This CDR3 is built from 12 residues. About this clone itself: Its target is not known.

Some clones are missing from TCRdb's copy, which holds only in-frame ones; the method was immunoSEQ multiplex PCR. The data contain tens of thousands of clones, about 86% of them singletons. This clonotype originated in an adult with an advanced solid tumor such as melanoma, head and neck, liver or kidney cancer. V and J are TRBV27 and TRBJ1-1; the match to TRBD1 covers 9 bases. The material was CD4+ or CD8+ T cells sorted from blood, obtained in a trial of the OX40 agonist ivuxolimab. CDR3 DNA: TGTGCCAGCAGGACAGGGGGCACTGAAGCTTTCTTT. Its protein product is CASRTGGTEAFF.